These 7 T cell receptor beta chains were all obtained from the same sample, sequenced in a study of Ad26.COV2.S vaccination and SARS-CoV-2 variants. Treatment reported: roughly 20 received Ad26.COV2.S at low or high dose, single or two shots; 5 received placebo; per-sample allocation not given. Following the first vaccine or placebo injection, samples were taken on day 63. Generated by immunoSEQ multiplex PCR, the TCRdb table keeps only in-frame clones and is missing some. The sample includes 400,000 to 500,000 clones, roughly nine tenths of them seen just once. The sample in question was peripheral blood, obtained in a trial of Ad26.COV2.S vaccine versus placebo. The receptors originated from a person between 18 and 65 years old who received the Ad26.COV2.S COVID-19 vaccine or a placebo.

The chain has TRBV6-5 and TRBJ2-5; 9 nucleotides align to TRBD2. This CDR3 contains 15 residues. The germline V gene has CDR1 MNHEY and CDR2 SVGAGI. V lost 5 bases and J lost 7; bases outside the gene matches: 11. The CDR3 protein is CASSTSLARGGTQYF. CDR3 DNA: TGTGCCAGCAGTACCTCTCTAGCGCGGGGGGGGACCCAGTACTTC.

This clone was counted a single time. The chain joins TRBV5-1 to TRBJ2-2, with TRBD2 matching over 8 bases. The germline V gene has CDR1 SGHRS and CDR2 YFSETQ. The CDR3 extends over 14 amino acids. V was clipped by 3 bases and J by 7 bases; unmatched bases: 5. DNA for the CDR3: TGCGCCAGCAGCTACCGGACTAGCAACGGGGAGCTGTTTTTT. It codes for CASSYRTSNGELFF.

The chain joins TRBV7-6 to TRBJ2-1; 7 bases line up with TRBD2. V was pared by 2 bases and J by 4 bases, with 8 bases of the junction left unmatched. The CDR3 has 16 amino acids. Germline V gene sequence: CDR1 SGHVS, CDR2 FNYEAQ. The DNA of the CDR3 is TGTGCCAGCAGCTTATCGGGACTACCTCCATACAATGAGCAGTTCTTC. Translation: CASSLSGLPPYNEQFF.

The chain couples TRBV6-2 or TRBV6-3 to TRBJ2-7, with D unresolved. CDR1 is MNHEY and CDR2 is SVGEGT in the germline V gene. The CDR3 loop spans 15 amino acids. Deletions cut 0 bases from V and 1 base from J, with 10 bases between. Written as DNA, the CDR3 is TGTGCCAGCAGTTACTCGCCGTTAAGGTCCTACGAGCAGTACTTC. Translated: CASSYSPLRSYEQYF.

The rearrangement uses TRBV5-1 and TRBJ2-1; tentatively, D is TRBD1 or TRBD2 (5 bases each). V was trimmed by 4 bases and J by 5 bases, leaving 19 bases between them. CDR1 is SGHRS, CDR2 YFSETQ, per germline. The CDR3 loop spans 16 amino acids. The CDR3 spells CASSTARDVEDNEQFF. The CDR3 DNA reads TGCGCCAGCAGCACTGCCCGGGACGTTGAAGACAATGAGCAGTTCTTC.

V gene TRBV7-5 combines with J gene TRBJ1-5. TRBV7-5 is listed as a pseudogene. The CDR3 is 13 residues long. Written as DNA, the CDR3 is TGTGCCAGAATGGAATATCGGCATCAGCCCCAGCATTTT. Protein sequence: CARMEYRHQPQHF.

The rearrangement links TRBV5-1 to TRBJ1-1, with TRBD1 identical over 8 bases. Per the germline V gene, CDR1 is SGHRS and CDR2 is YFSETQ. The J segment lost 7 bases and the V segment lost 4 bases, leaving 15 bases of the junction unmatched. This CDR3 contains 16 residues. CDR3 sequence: CASSSSGTGGGLEAFF. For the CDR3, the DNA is TGCGCCAGCAGCAGCTCCGGGACAGGAGGCGGTCTTGAAGCTTTCTTT.